One T cell receptor (beta chain) is described in this entry. What it recognizes is unknown. Germline V CDR1 and CDR2: SSHAT, FNYEAQ (reference sequence). After removal of 5 bases from V and 3 bases from J, the junction contained 0 bases not matched to a gene. This CDR3 is built from 13 residues. These data are taken from a study of cytomegalovirus exposure and HLA in healthy donors. PCR primers comprised 60 Vbeta and 13 Jbeta primers. Authors' analysis steps: Among the unique TCR beta chains that a later analysis counted, about 85 million in all, about 11 million were shared. This table comes from immunoSEQ multiplex PCR, and its TCRdb copy is limited to in-frame clones, with some not included. V, J and clone size are those of that table, while D and trimming were read from the DNA. The table has about 130,000 clones, less than 80% seen once. Overall study results and limits: The study flagged fewer than 200 TCR beta chains as cytomegalovirus-associated. Usually a TCR sequence was rare, but some public TCRs were found in many donors. DRB1 showed the most TCR associations and HLA-C the fewest in a later analysis, as rates varied by HLA locus.

Sequenced material: PBMCs. The chain employs TRBV7-7 and TRBJ2-1, with 8 nucleotides matching TRBD2. This sequence was found in a man aged 40-50 years in good health and CMV-seropositive. The CDR3 DNA is TGTGCCAGCAGCCGGGAGGGCTACAATGAGCAGTTCTTC. This sequence encodes CASSREGYNEQFF.